This T cell receptor (beta chain) appears in the sequencing data of a study of shared clonotypes between healthy human individuals. With regard to this clone: Its antigen is undetermined.

Between the trimmed V and J ends, which lost 6 bases and 6 bases, there was a span of 8 bases. CDR1 and CDR2 (germline): MNHNS, SASEGT. The CDR3 totals 12 residues. The study, taken as a whole, reports: Generation probability values for non-shared clonotypes were lower than those for clonotypes shared by all four donors.

Some 30,000 T cell genomes, or about 200 ng DNA, went into the sorted-subset replicate PCRs. Sequencing was performed with immunoSEQ multiplex PCR; in TCRdb, only in-frame clones are kept and a portion is missing. Of over a million clones in the sample, around 97% were seen once. Material for sequencing was naive CD4+ T cells sorted from blood. Regarding subset: CD45RA+ positively selected. The chain couples TRBV6-1 to TRBJ2-2; no reliable D call. The receptor was derived from a man aged 25-40 years in good health. The DNA of the CDR3 is TGTGCCAGCAGATCGATCGCCGGGGAGCTGTTTTTT. It specifies CASRSIAGELFF.